This T cell receptor beta chain was documented in a study of OX40 agonist ivuxolimab in advanced cancers. This clone appeared once. Repertoires were generated with immunoSEQ multiplex PCR, while TCRdb's copy carries only in-frame clones and drops some. The data contain roughly 74,000 clones, 92% of them singletons. The source was CD4+ or CD8+ T cells sorted from blood, collected in a trial of the OX40 agonist ivuxolimab. This sequence originates from an adult with an advanced solid tumor such as melanoma, head and neck, liver or kidney cancer.

The CDR3 DNA sequence: TGTGCCAGCAGTGAACTAGCGGGGGGGCAAGAGACCCAGTACTTC. Protein: CASSELAGGQETQYF. J is TRBJ2-5 and V is TRBV6-4; the match to TRBD2 covers 13 bases. The trim removed 3 bases at V and 2 bases at J, leaving 0 bases unmatched. The CDR3 is 15 residues long. Germline lookup yields CDR1 MRHNA and CDR2 SNTAGT.